The rows below give T cell receptor beta chains drawn from one sample of a study of cytomegalovirus exposure and HLA in healthy donors. Produced via immunoSEQ multiplex PCR; TCRdb's table is partial and in-frame only. The profile shows over 150,000 clones, more than 75% of them singletons. Sequencing used PBMCs. The source of these receptors is a girl aged 10-17 years in good health and CMV-seropositive. Each CDR3 is given with its conserved first and last residue. A D gene is named only where the DNA matches it firmly. Size is stated for part of the rows, as once, few or many counts, or as a class when the clone is expanded.

>13|TRBV6-4|-|-|TRBJ2-2
TGTGCCAGCAGTGACGAGGTCGCCGGGGAGCTGTTTTTT
CASSDEVAGELFF
>15|TRBV27|TRBD1|-|TRBJ1-2
TGTGCCAGCAGTAGCCACAGGGGGCGCAACTATGGCTACACCTTC
CASSSHRGRNYGYTF
>14|TRBV27|-|-|TRBJ2-7
TGTGCCAGCAGTTTAGGTCGGGACTCCTACGAGCAGTACTTC
CASSLGRDSYEQYF
>12|TRBV28|-|-|TRBJ1-1
TGTGCCAGCAGTTTATACCGGGCTGAAGCTTTCTTT
CASSLYRAEAFF
>12|TRBV2|-|-|TRBJ2-3
TGTGCCAGCAGTTATAGCCTTGATACGCAGTATTTT
CASSYSLDTQYF
>14|TRBV6-6|TRBD2|-|TRBJ2-1
TGTGCCAGCAGTGGGACTAGCGTTGTGAGTGAGCAGTTCTTC
CASSGTSVVSEQFF
>16|TRBV5-1|-|-|TRBJ1-2
TGCGCCAGCAGCCCGGCGGGGGAGGGGGAAATGTTCGGCTACACCTTC
CASSPAGEGEMFGYTF
>14|TRBV5-1|TRBD1|once|TRBJ2-7
TGCGCCAGCAGCAGGACAGGGGAAGGTTACGAGCAGTACTTC
CASSRTGEGYEQYF
>15|TRBV6-1|TRBD2|-|TRBJ2-1
TGTGCCAGCAGTGAAGCGGGGCTAGCGGGAGGGGAGCAGTTCTTC
CASSEAGLAGGEQFF
>14|TRBV6-6|-|-|TRBJ1-3
TGTGCCAGCAGTCGGGTTTTCTCTGGAAACACCATATATTTT
CASSRVFSGNTIYF
>17|TRBV10-3|TRBD1|-|TRBJ2-4
TGTGCCATCAGTGAGTCGTGGTCGGGACAGTCTAAAAACATTCAGTACTTC
CAISESWSGQSKNIQYF
>13|TRBV7-8|TRBD1|-|TRBJ1-1
TGTGCCAGCAGCTTAGACAGGGGGTGGGAAGCTTTCTTT
CASSLDRGWEAFF
>15|TRBV29-1|-|-|TRBJ2-2
TGCAGCGGTGGTGGTGGGGGGTTGAGGACCGGGGAGCTGTTTTTT
CSGGGGGLRTGELFF
>16|TRBV6-1|TRBD1|-|TRBJ2-7
TGTGCCAGCAGTGGACAACCCGGGACAGGGGATCACGAGCAGTACTTC
CASSGQPGTGDHEQYF
>11|TRBV20-1|-|-|TRBJ1-1
TGCAGTGCTCCCGTGACAGGCGAAGCTTTCTTT
CSAPVTGEAFF
>14|TRBV6-1|TRBD1|-|TRBJ2-1
TGTGCCAGCAGCTCAACGGACAGGGCGGGTGAGCAGTTCTTC
CASSSTDRAGEQFF
>15|TRBV5-1|-|-|TRBJ1-5
TGCGCCAGCAGCTTTACAGGGAATAGCAATCAGCCCCAGCATTTT
CASSFTGNSNQPQHF
>14|TRBV11-2|TRBD1|-|TRBJ1-2
TGTGCCAGCAGCTTAGATCTTACAGGGGCTGGCTACACCTTC
CASSLDLTGAGYTF
>12|TRBV11-2|-|-|TRBJ1-1
TGTGCCAGCAGCTTTCAGAACACTGAAGCTTTCTTT
CASSFQNTEAFF
>14|TRBV11-3|-|-|TRBJ1-1
TGTGCCAGCAGCCCGGGGTCAGGGGACACTGAAGCTTTCTTT
CASSPGSGDTEAFF
>14|TRBV28|-|few|TRBJ1-1
TGTGCCAGCCTGAGGGACTTTTGGAACACTGAAGCTTTCTTT
CASLRDFWNTEAFF
>16|TRBV13|-|-|TRBJ1-2
TGTGCCAGCAGCTTAGGTACAGGGTCACCCTTTTATGGCTACACCTTC
CASSLGTGSPFYGYTF
>16|TRBV6-5|-|-|TRBJ2-1
TGTGCCAGCAGTTACCTTCGGCCAACCCCGGGCAATGAGCAGTTCTTC
CASSYLRPTPGNEQFF
>19|TRBV4-1|-|-|TRBJ1-4
TGCGCCAGCAGCCGCGGGTTCGTGATCAGCTCGTTGACTAATGAAAAACTGTTTTTT
CASSRGFVISSLTNEKLFF
>13|TRBV10-1|-|-|TRBJ2-1
TGCGCCAGCAGTCTTCGACCGGGGAATGAGCAGTTCTTC
CASSLRPGNEQFF
>15|TRBV11-3|-|-|TRBJ2-5
TGTGCCAGCAGCTTCCGGTCCAGGGCCCAAGAGACCCAGTACTTC
CASSFRSRAQETQYF
>15|TRBV6-5|TRBD2|once|TRBJ2-1
TGTGCCAGCAGTTGGAGCGGGGGGGAGTACAATGAGCAGTTCTTC
CASSWSGGEYNEQFF
>12|TRBV14|-|-|TRBJ1-4
TGTGCCAGCAGCCACTACAATGAAAAACTGTTTTTT
CASSHYNEKLFF
>17|TRBV18|-|once|TRBJ1-4
TGTGCCAGCTCGCCCTTTACTCTGATATCGACTAATGAAAAACTGTTTTTT
CASSPFTLISTNEKLFF
>16|TRBV28|-|-|TRBJ2-3
TGTGCCAGCAGTTCACCCAGACTCGGGGGCACAGATACGCAGTATTTT
CASSSPRLGGTDTQYF
>13|TRBV29-1|-|-|TRBJ1-2
TGCAGCGTTTGGGGGGGCGAAGACTATGGCTACACCTTC
CSVWGGEDYGYTF
>15|TRBV5-8|TRBD1|-|TRBJ1-4
TGTGCCAGCAGCTTTCGGACAGGGACCGATGAAAAACTGTTTTTT
CASSFRTGTDEKLFF
>15|TRBV5-8|TRBD1|few|TRBJ2-7
TGTGCCAGCAGCTCGTCGACAGGGTCCCCCCACGAGCAGTACTTC
CASSSSTGSPHEQYF
>13|TRBV5-1|-|-|TRBJ1-1
TGCGCCAGCAGCTTCCCCGGGAACACTGAAGCTTTCTTT
CASSFPGNTEAFF
>15|TRBV6-6|TRBD2|-|TRBJ2-1
TGTGCCAGCCGCCTCGAAGCGGGGGGTTACAATGAGCAGTTCTTC
CASRLEAGGYNEQFF
>17|TRBV5-4|TRBD2|-|TRBJ2-3
TGTGCCAGCAGCTTGGGGGAGACTAGCGGGATAACAGATACGCAGTATTTT
CASSLGETSGITDTQYF
>14|TRBV27|-|-|TRBJ2-5
TGTGCCAGCAGTCCTCTAGACAGGCAAGAGACCCAGTACTTC
CASSPLDRQETQYF
>14|TRBV5-4|-|-|TRBJ1-5
TGTGCCAGCAGCTTGGTCAGGCCGTATCAGCCCCAGCATTTT
CASSLVRPYQPQHF
>18|TRBV9|TRBD2|-|TRBJ2-3
TGTGCCAGCAGCGTAGGGACTAGCGGGACGAGGAGCACAGATACGCAGTATTTT
CASSVGTSGTRSTDTQYF
>16|TRBV6-5|-|-|TRBJ1-5
TGTGCCAGCAGTTCCGGCGGCAGACTTAGCAATCAGCCCCAGCATTTT
CASSSGGRLSNQPQHF
>16|TRBV5-1|TRBD2|-|TRBJ2-1
TGCGCCAGCAGCCATGGCGTGGTAGCGGGAGACAATGAGCAGTTCTTC
CASSHGVVAGDNEQFF
>16|TRBV10-3|TRBD1|-|TRBJ2-7
TGTGCCATCAGTGACGGGACAGGGGTACTTCTACGGGAGCAGTACTTC
CAISDGTGVLLREQYF
>16|TRBV5-4|-|-|TRBJ2-5
TGTGCCAGCAGCTTGGGGCTGGGGGCAACGTTAGAGACCCAGTACTTC
CASSLGLGATLETQYF
>12|TRBV6-5|TRBD1|-|TRBJ1-2
TGTGCCAGCAGTACGACAGGGGAGGGCTACACCTTC
CASSTTGEGYTF